Below are 27 T cell receptor beta chains sequenced from a single sample in a study of T cells in Graves' hyperthyroidism and ophthalmopathy. Amplified regions were TCR beta CDR3 sequences from RNA transcripts. The HTBI set primed first-round TCR CDR3 RT-PCR. TCRdb reanalysed the multiplex PCR reads using MiXCR and keeps one entry per CDR3 protein. The repertoire has hundreds of thousands of distinct CDR3 sequences, 15% to 20% of them found once; the top ten carry approximately 48%. The sample consisted of blood. These receptors originate from a man aged 35 to 55 with Graves' ophthalmopathy.

This clonotype appeared a few times. This sequence joins TRBV2 and TRBJ1-2, with unresolved D. The CDR3 is made up of 10 amino acids. CDR1 SNHLY and CDR2 FYNNEI come from the germline V gene. V gave up 4 bases and J gave up 12 bases, with 9 bases separating them. The CDR3 spells CASSGVADTF. Here the CDR3 DNA reads TGTGCCAGCAGTGGGGTCGCGGACACCTTC. Based on the CDR3 plus reference TRBV2 and TRBJ1-2, the full variable domain is EPEVTQTPSHQVTQMGQEVILRCVPISNHLYFYWYRQILGQKVEFLVSFYNNEISEKSEIFDDQFSVERPDGSNFTLKIRSTKLEDSAMYFCASSGVADTFGSGTRLTVV.

As regards this clonotype: It is unclear where the CDR3 begins or ends on the DNA, so no DNA is shown, and the CDR3 is as TCRdb lists it. This chain uses TRBV25-1 with TRBJ1-2; the table calls TRBD1, which could not be checked here. The CDR3 region is 17 residues in length, termini included. From germline, CDR1 is MGHDK and CDR2 SYGVNS. Here the CDR3 reads CASSSSDRGVWSSGYTF.

At least ten counts were recorded for this clonotype. The chain combines TRBV11-2 with TRBJ2-1; perhaps D is TRBD1 or TRBD2 (5 bases each). CDR3 size: 15 residues. Trimming cost V 5 bases and J 7 bases, with 18 bases left between them. Germline V gene data show CDR1 as SGHAT and CDR2 as FQNNGV. This chain's CDR3 is CASSLYGTVGNEQFF. CDR3 DNA: TGTGCCAGCAGCCTATATGGGACGGTGGGGAATGAGCAGTTCTTC.

This clonotype was picked up a small number of times. This chain joins TRBV5-1 and TRBJ2-7; TRBD1 matches 7 bases. The CDR3 extends over 15 amino acids. Germline values: CDR1 SGHRS, CDR2 YFSETQ. V shed 2 bases, J shed 4 bases, and the junction held 9 bases outside the gene matches. The CDR3 DNA follows: TGCGCCAGCAGCTTTACAACAGGGGTTATGTACGAGCAGTACTTC. Its protein is CASSFTTGVMYEQYF. The variable domain in full, completed from reference TRBV5-1 and TRBJ2-7, reads KAGVTQTPRYLIKTRGQQVTLSCSPISGHRSVSWYQQTPGQGLQFLFEYFSETQRNKGNFPGRFSGRQFSNSRSEMNVSTLELGDSALYLCASSFTTGVMYEQYFGPGTRLTVT.

This clonotype has ten or more counts. The chain is built from TRBV6-2 or TRBV6-3 and TRBJ2-7; 12 positions agree with TRBD2. V was pared by 0 bases and J by 1 base, with 13 bases of the junction left unmatched. The CDR3 consists of 20 residues. In germline, CDR1 is MNHEY, CDR2 SVGEGT. The CDR3 DNA is TGTGCCAGCAGTTACTCGATCGAGACTAGCGGGAGCCACGGGTCCTACGAGCAGTACTTC. It specifies CASSYSIETSGSHGSYEQYF.

This clonotype came up many times. The chain employs TRBV13 and TRBJ2-7; 8 nucleotides align to TRBD2. Trimming cost V 4 bases and J 0 bases; bases outside gene matches: 14. This CDR3 is 18 amino acids long. Germline V gives CDR1 PRHDT, CDR2 FYEKMQ (reference sequence). DNA for the CDR3: TGTGCCAGCAGCTCACCGTTCCGAACTAGCGGATACTCCTACGAGCAGTACTTC. This sequence encodes CASSSPFRTSGYSYEQYF.

Comment on this clonotype: Sequence at one end of the junction differs from germline and may be a read error. The V gene is TRBV11-2, the J gene TRBJ2-1, with a tentative D call TRBD1 (6 bases). Germline V gene lookup returns CDR1 SGHAT and CDR2 FQNNGV. The CDR3 sequence is 12 residues long. The CDR3 sequence is CPSSLTGNEQFF. The CDR3 nucleotides are TGTCCCAGCAGTTTAACAGGGAATGAGCAGTTCTTC.

This clonotype came up many times. V and J are TRBV7-8 and TRBJ2-7, with D possibly TRBD1 on 6 matching bases. CDR1 and CDR2 from the germline V gene are SGHVS and FQNEAQ. V lost 1 base, J lost 1 base, and 14 bases lay in between. CDR3 length equals 16 residues. The CDR3 protein is CASSLDSGGASYEQYF. CDR3 DNA sequence: TGTGCCAGCAGCTTAGATAGTGGGGGCGCGTCCTACGAGCAGTACTTC.

This sequence joins TRBV19 and TRBJ1-1; D gene ambiguous. The CDR3 loop spans 15 amino acids. Per the germline V gene, CDR1 is LNHDA and CDR2 is SQIVND (reference sequence). V lost 7 bases to trimming and J lost 4 bases, with 19 bases between them. The CDR3 region is CASTNGGTLGTEAFF. The CDR3 DNA follows: TGTGCCAGTACCAATGGAGGCACTTTGGGCACTGAAGCTTTCTTT.

There are many counts of this clonotype. The chain is built from TRBV7-2 and TRBJ2-2; D not resolved. Trimming shortened V by 1 base and J by 0 bases, and 6 bases separated the two germline ends. Germline V gives CDR1 SGHTA, CDR2 FQGNSA. The CDR3 covers 15 residues. CDR3 region: CASSLVAANTGELFF. The CDR3 DNA reads as TGTGCCAGCAGCTTAGTTGCGGCGAACACCGGGGAGCTGTTTTTT.

The rearrangement joins TRBV5-1 to TRBJ1-2; unclear D gene. The CDR3 runs to 17 residues. V was trimmed by 3 bases and J by 5 bases, leaving 23 bases between them. CDR1 is SGHRS, CDR2 YFSETQ, per germline. The CDR3 coding sequence is TGCGCCAGCAGCTCCCTCGGTGGGCAGGTGGTTGAGTATGGCTACACCTTC. The encoded protein is CASSSLGGQVVEYGYTF.

This chain uses TRBV7-2 with TRBJ1-5; no clear D gene. This CDR3 is 13 amino acids long. Trimming took off 1 base at V and 7 bases at J, with 8 bases between the two ends. Germline V CDR1 and CDR2: SGHTA, FQGNSA. CDR3 sequence reads: CASSLGGWQPQHF. DNA of the CDR3: TGTGCCAGCAGCTTAGGAGGTTGGCAGCCCCAGCATTTT.

This clonotype was seen a few times. The gene calls are TRBV6-1 and TRBJ1-6; 8 nucleotides agree with TRBD1. This CDR3 region has 18 residues. The germline V gene has CDR1 MNHNS and CDR2 SASEGT. Unmatched junction bases numbered 4, after V lost 0 bases and J lost 0 bases. CDR3 in DNA: TGTGCCAGCAGTGAAGCGACAGGGGCCAGCTCCTATAATTCACCCCTCCACTTT. This codes for CASSEATGASSYNSPLHF.

This sequence joins TRBV6-1 and TRBJ2-3; 7 bases fit TRBD1. J lost 1 base, V lost 7 bases, and 5 bases had no gene match. CDR3 length: 14 residues. Germline CDR1 is MNHNS and CDR2 is SASEGT. Written as DNA, the CDR3 is TGTGCCAGCACCTCTGGACAGGGCACAGATACGCAGTATTTT. Translating gives CASTSGQGTDTQYF.

This clonotype has just a few counts. The gene calls are TRBV5-1 and TRBJ2-2, with 7 bases matching TRBD1. V dropped 3 bases and J dropped 5; count of bases not matched to a gene: 7. Germline CDR1 SGHRS, CDR2 YFSETQ. This CDR3 is built from 15 residues. CDR3 sequence reads: CASSSGTVLTGELFF. The CDR3 coding sequence is TGCGCCAGCAGCTCGGGGACAGTATTAACCGGGGAGCTGTTTTTT.

This clonotype was detected only a few times. This sequence joins TRBV6-1 and TRBJ2-5, with 12 positions matching TRBD1. The CDR3 has 15 amino acids. CDR1 and CDR2 from the germline V gene are MNHNS and SASEGT. Germline trimming cut 4 bases from V and 5 bases from J; bases unmatched to any gene: 5. CDR3 nucleotide sequence: TGTGCCAGCAGTGGCGGGACAGGGGGCCGGGAGACCCAGTACTTC. Its translation: CASSGGTGGRETQYF.

This clonotype turned up a few times. V gene TRBV4-3 combines with J gene TRBJ2-1; no clear D gene. This CDR3 has 16 amino acids. Germline V gives CDR1 LGHNA, CDR2 YSLEER. V lost 0 bases and J lost 2, with 11 bases in between. The CDR3 is CASSQDRDPAYNEQFF. The CDR3 DNA sequence: TGCGCCAGCAGCCAAGATAGAGACCCCGCCTACAATGAGCAGTTCTTC.

This clonotype has just a few counts. V usage is TRBV13 and J usage is TRBJ1-3; no clear D gene. Germline loops: CDR1 PRHDT, CDR2 FYEKMQ (reference sequence). V lost 5 bases and J 0 bases, leaving 11 bases between the germline ends. This CDR3 is built from 15 residues. CDR3 loop: CASSNAGVSGNTIYF. In nucleotides, the CDR3 is TGTGCCAGCAGCAACGCGGGAGTCTCTGGAAACACCATATATTTT.

This clonotype has a count of ten or more. An end of the junction differs from the germline gene, which may be a read error. The CDR3 loop is CASSLGGSLYEQYF. CDR3 nucleotides: TGTGCCAGCAGTTTAGGCGGGAGTCTCTACGAGCAGTACTTC. The V gene is TRBV7-9, the J gene TRBJ2-7, with TRBD2 matching 7 bases. The CDR3 consists of 14 residues. The V gene's germline CDR1 is SEHNR and CDR2 FQNEAQ (reference sequence).

Regarding this clonotype: The junction and the germline gene differ at one end; a read error may be behind it. This chain links TRBV7-8 with TRBJ2-2; the match to TRBD1 covers 7 bases. Germline-derived CDR1 and CDR2 are SGHVS and FQNEAQ. This CDR3 comprises 16 residues. The CDR3 reads CASSQPGQANTGELFF. In nucleotides, the CDR3 is TGCGCCAGCAGCCAACCCGGACAGGCGAACACCGGGGAGCTGTTTTTT.

The rearrangement links TRBV6-2 or TRBV6-3 to TRBJ2-7; 7 bases match TRBD1. Germline lookup yields CDR1 MNHEY and CDR2 SVGEGT. Unmatched junction bases numbered 9, after V lost 10 bases and J lost 3 bases. This CDR3 spans 13 amino acids. The CDR3 here is CATQSTGFYEQYF. The CDR3, as DNA: TGTGCCACCCAATCGACAGGGTTCTACGAGCAGTACTTC.

CDR3 nucleotides: TGTGCCAGCACTCCCTTGACCGGGACGCCCTACAATGAGCAGTTCTTC. This codes for CASTPLTGTPYNEQFF. The chain is built from TRBV6-1 and TRBJ2-1; D is possibly TRBD1 or TRBD2 (5 bases each). V was clipped by 7 bases and J by 2 bases, with 18 bases between them. The CDR3 covers 16 residues. Germline V gene lookup returns CDR1 MNHNS and CDR2 SASEGT.

The J gene is TRBJ1-1, the V gene TRBV5-1, with D uncertain. The ends were cut back, 6 bases at V and 1 base at J, with 13 bases in the middle. There are 14 residues in the CDR3. Germline V CDR1 and CDR2: SGHRS, YFSETQ. CDR3 sequence (DNA): TGCGCCAGCACCCTGGACGGAAGGAACACTGAAGCTTTCTTT. It is translated as CASTLDGRNTEAFF. Supplemented by reference TRBV5-1 and TRBJ1-1, the full variable domain reads KAGVTQTPRYLIKTRGQQVTLSCSPISGHRSVSWYQQTPGQGLQFLFEYFSETQRNKGNFPGRFSGRQFSNSRSEMNVSTLELGDSALYLCASTLDGRNTEAFFGQGTRLTVV.

The chain recombines TRBV10-3 with TRBJ2-7; D is ambiguous. The CDR3 totals 11 residues. Deletions cut 10 bases from V and 4 bases from J, with 11 bases between. The germline V gene has CDR1 ENHRY and CDR2 SYGVKD. CDR3 coding DNA: TGTGCCACCGAAGAGGTATACGAGCAGTACTTC. Amino acids: CATEEVYEQYF.

There are many counts of this clonotype. The chain carries TRBV27 and TRBJ1-5; TRBD1 agrees at 7 bases. The junction had 6 bases not matched to a gene; V was cut back by 0 bases and J by 7 bases. The length of the CDR3 is 15 residues. Germline V gene sequence: CDR1 MNHEY, CDR2 SMNVEV (reference sequence). The CDR3 DNA follows: TGTGCCAGCAGTTTATCGTCAGGGGGTAGGCAGCCCCAGCATTTT. This encodes CASSLSSGGRQPQHF.

The chain employs TRBV12-5 and TRBJ2-3; D remains ambiguous. Germline values: CDR1 LGHNT, CDR2 FRNRAP. V was cut by 2 bases and J by 2 bases, with 5 bases left in between. The CDR3 is made up of 13 amino acids. The DNA for the CDR3 is TGTGCTAGTGGTTTGCAATTCACAGATACGCAGTATTTT. The encoded protein is CASGLQFTDTQYF.

The chain links TRBV5-1 to TRBJ2-2, with unresolved D. Germline CDR1 reads SGHRS; CDR2 reads YFSETQ. Trimming took 2 bases from V and 3 from J, leaving 8 bases between them. This CDR3 contains 14 residues. CDR3: CASSFTLYTGELFF. DNA of the CDR3: TGCGCCAGCAGCTTTACGCTTTACACCGGGGAGCTGTTTTTT.